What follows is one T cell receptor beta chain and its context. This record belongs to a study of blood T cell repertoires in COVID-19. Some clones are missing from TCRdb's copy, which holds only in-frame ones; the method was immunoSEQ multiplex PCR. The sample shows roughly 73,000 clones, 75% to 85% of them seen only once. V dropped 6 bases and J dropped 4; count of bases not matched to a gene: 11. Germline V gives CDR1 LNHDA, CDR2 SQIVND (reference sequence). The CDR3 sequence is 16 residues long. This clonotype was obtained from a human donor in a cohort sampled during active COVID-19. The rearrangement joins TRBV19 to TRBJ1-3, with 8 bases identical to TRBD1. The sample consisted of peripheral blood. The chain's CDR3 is CASSTDRGLGGNTIYF. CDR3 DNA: TGTGCCAGTAGCACAGACAGGGGCCTAGGAGGAAACACCATATATTTT.